These 11 T cell receptor beta chains were sequenced from one sample in a study of CD8+CD57+ T cells in acquired aplastic anemia. For sequencing, patients were chosen who had shown expansion of CD8+CD57+ cells by flow cytometry. The TCR beta profiling, which covered VDJ combination and CDR3 sequence, was carried out using genomic DNA as the template. TCRdb analysed the reads with MiXCR anew, one entry per CDR3 protein. The sample lists 150,000 to 200,000 distinct CDR3 sequences; around half were seen once. The sequencing sample was made of sorted CD4+, CD8+, or CD8+CD57+ T cells (not recorded which) from PBMCs. These receptors all stem from a human donor with aplastic anemia.

The table lists this clonotype with many counts. This chain joins TRBV2 and TRBJ1-5; D is uncertain. The ends were cut back, 6 bases at V and 12 bases at J, with 21 bases in the middle. Germline V CDR1 and CDR2: SNHLY, FYNNEI. The CDR3 consists of 14 residues. This chain's CDR3 is CASRRSGLSPRQHF. The CDR3 DNA follows: TGTGCCAGCAGACGGAGCGGACTCTCCCCACGCCAGCATTTT. The variable domain in full, completed from reference TRBV2 and TRBJ1-5, reads EPEVTQTPSHQVTQMGQEVILRCVPISNHLYFYWYRQILGQKVEFLVSFYNNEISEKSEIFDDQFSVERPDGSNFTLKIRSTKLEDSAMYFCASRRSGLSPRQHFGDGTRLSIL.

The sample holds one count of this clonotype. CDR3 nucleotide sequence: TGCAGTGCTAGAGATCCGGCGGGGGCCAACGTCCTGACTTTC. Amino acids: CSARDPAGANVLTF. The chain carries TRBV20-1 and TRBJ2-6; D is unresolved. This CDR3 has 14 residues. Trimming took off 0 bases at V and 4 bases at J, with 7 bases between the two ends. Per germline, CDR1 DFQATT and CDR2 SNEGSKA (reference sequence).

In its sample, this clonotype was seen many times. J is TRBJ1-3 and V is TRBV25-1; D call uncertain. CDR3 length: 14 residues. With 6 bases removed from V and 0 bases from J, the gap between germline ends came to 9 bases. Per germline, CDR1 MGHDK and CDR2 SYGVNS. The CDR3 region is CASSDIFSGNTIYF. CDR3 coding DNA: TGTGCCAGCAGCGATATCTTCTCTGGAAACACCATATATTTT.

In this sample, this clonotype turned up many times. The rearrangement links TRBV7-2 to TRBJ2-2; D possibly corresponds to TRBD2 (5 bases). Trimming left V 2 bases short and J 2 bases short, with 9 bases between. Germline V CDR1 and CDR2: SGHTA, FQGNSA. The CDR3 is made up of 15 amino acids. CDR3 in amino acids: CASSLNPGNTGELFF. The CDR3 DNA reads as TGTGCCAGCAGCTTAAACCCGGGAAACACCGGGGAGCTGTTTTTT.

The chain is built from TRBV6-1 and TRBJ2-2, with TRBD2 matching over 8 bases. Trimming cost V 8 bases and J 5 bases; bases outside gene matches: 13. CDR1 is MNHNS, CDR2 SASEGT, per germline. This CDR3 contains 16 residues. CDR3 in amino acids: CASGPRGDGVTGELFF. CDR3 coding DNA: TGTGCCAGCGGGCCGCGGGGGGACGGTGTGACCGGGGAGCTGTTTTTT.

This clonotype has at least ten counts. The V call is TRBV6-2 or TRBV6-3, the J call TRBJ1-1; D perhaps matches TRBD1 (5 bases). This CDR3 is 13 amino acids long. Trimming took off 7 bases at V and 5 bases at J, with 14 bases between the two ends. CDR1 is MNHEY and CDR2 is SVGEGT in the germline V gene. The CDR3 bases are TGTGCCAGCAATCAGGGTGGGCGGACTGAAGCTTTCTTT. Its translation: CASNQGGRTEAFF.

Points on this clonotype: The junction differs from germline at one of its ends, possibly a read error. This chain uses TRBV5-5 with TRBJ2-5; D ambiguous. The CDR3 length is 12 residues. The germline V gene has CDR1 SGHKS and CDR2 YYEKEE (reference sequence). As DNA, the CDR3 is TGTGCCAGCAGCTTGACCCAAGATACCCAGTACTTC. It codes for CASSLTQDTQYF.

The V and J genes are TRBV7-2 and TRBJ2-1; 7 bases fit TRBD2. Germline V gene sequence: CDR1 SGHTA, CDR2 FQGNSA. V lost 5 bases, J lost 4 bases, and 5 bases stayed unmatched. The CDR3 spans 14 residues. CDR3 nucleotide sequence: TGTGCCAGCAGCCCCTATAGCGGGTACAATGAGCAGTTCTTC. Protein sequence: CASSPYSGYNEQFF.

This clonotype appeared many times. The gene calls are TRBV20-1 and TRBJ2-5, with 16 bases lining up with TRBD2. Trimming cost V 7 bases and J 5 bases; bases outside gene matches: 10. CDR1 DFQATT and CDR2 SNEGSKA come from the germline V gene (reference sequence). There are 16 residues in the CDR3. Here the CDR3 DNA reads TGCAGTGTAGCCGGGACTAGCGGGGGGGCGGGGGAGACCCAGTACTTC. This sequence encodes CSVAGTSGGAGETQYF.

The V and J genes are TRBV7-9 and TRBJ2-7, with D perhaps matching TRBD2 (5 bases). The V gene lost 1 base and the J gene lost 9 bases, with 13 bases spanning the gap. CDR1 is SEHNR and CDR2 is FQNEAQ in the germline V gene (reference sequence). The CDR3 is 13 amino acids. CDR3 in amino acids: CASSLEVSARQYF. In DNA form, the CDR3 reads TGTGCCAGCAGCTTAGAAGTTAGCGCTAGGCAGTACTTC.

This clonotype was counted many times. The chain employs TRBV9 and TRBJ2-1; 13 bases match TRBD2. Trimming took 4 bases from V and 8 from J; bases not matched to a gene: 9. CDR1 is SGDLS and CDR2 is YYNGEE in the germline V gene. The CDR3 loop spans 16 amino acids. CDR3: CASSPRTSGGLYEQFF. As DNA, the CDR3 is TGTGCCAGCAGCCCCCGGACTAGCGGGGGTCTGTATGAGCAGTTCTTC.